This T cell receptor beta chain was sequenced during a study of vaccination effects on CD4 cells after COVID-19. Study context: BNT162b2 vaccine or mRNA-1273 vaccine was given to participants in two doses.

Using immunoSEQ multiplex PCR, the repertoire was profiled, and TCRdb retains in-frame clones only, with some absent. The sample lists tens of thousands of clones; around 82% were seen once. Concerning this clone itself: Its antigen remains unidentified.

CD4+ T cells specific for antigen were expanded with viral peptide pools by the ViraFEST assay before sequencing. Isolating CD4+ T cells followed more than eight days of culture. The person acquired a PCR-confirmed SARS-CoV-2 infection between March and December 2020. J lost 8 bases, V lost 3 bases, and 3 bases had no gene match. Germline assignment: CDR1 LGHDT and CDR2 YNNKEL (reference sequence). The CDR3 covers 13 residues. The gene calls are TRBV3-1 (or the pseudogene TRBV3-2) and TRBJ1-4; 7 bases are shared with TRBD1. This clonotype originated in a human donor who had a prior SARS-CoV-2 infection. The starting material was CD4+ T cells from PBMCs cultured with HIV peptides, obtained before COVID-19 vaccination. Noted subset: HIV-1 Nef peptide pool negative control/reference culture. CDR3 bases: TGTGCCAGCAGCCACAGGGGGACGGAAAAACTGTTTTTT. Translation gives CASSHRGTEKLFF.